Presented here are 18 T cell receptor beta chains from one specimen sequenced in a study of cytomegalovirus exposure and HLA in healthy donors. Both 60 Vbeta primers and 13 Jbeta primers went into the PCR. Produced via immunoSEQ multiplex PCR; TCRdb's table is partial and in-frame only. The data hold roughly 150,000 clones, with approximately 79% observed a single time. The sequenced sample was PBMCs. The receptors were gathered from a woman aged 50 to 60 in good health and CMV-seropositive.

The chain recombines TRBV30 with TRBJ2-7; 12 bases align to TRBD2. The V gene's germline CDR1 is GTSNPN and CDR2 SVGIG (reference sequence). J was trimmed by 0 bases and V by 8 bases; bases with no gene match: 11. The CDR3 consists of 16 residues. CDR3 amino acids: CAAGLAGGMSSYEQYF. The CDR3 coding sequence is TGTGCCGCAGGGCTAGCGGGGGGGATGAGCTCCTACGAGCAGTACTTC.

The genes are TRBV5-1 and TRBJ2-5; 12 bases are a match to TRBD2. The V segment lost 3 bases and the J segment 5 bases; nucleotides outside the gene matches: 8. In germline, CDR1 is SGHRS, CDR2 YFSETQ. CDR3 size: 16 residues. The CDR3 spells CASSSASGGALETQYF. The CDR3 DNA is TGCGCCAGCAGCTCCGCTAGCGGGGGGGCCCTTGAGACCCAGTACTTC.

The rearrangement joins TRBV11-1 to TRBJ2-3, with TRBD1 identical over 9 bases. Germline loops: CDR1 SGHAT, CDR2 FQDESV (reference sequence). V shed 5 bases and J 0 bases; nucleotides not matched to a gene: 6. The CDR3 is 16 amino acids. CDR3 amino acids: CASSPGTGKSTDTQYF. As DNA, the CDR3 is TGTGCCAGCAGCCCAGGGACAGGGAAAAGCACAGATACGCAGTATTTT. Full variable domain (rest looked up from reference TRBV11-1 and TRBJ2-3): EAEVAQSPRYKITEKSQAVAFWCDPISGHATLYWYRQILGQGPELLVQFQDESVVDDSQLPKDRFSAERLKGVDSTLKIQPAELGDSAMYLCASSPGTGKSTDTQYFGPGTRLTVL.

The chain links TRBV7-2 to TRBJ2-3; tentatively, D is TRBD1 (5 bases). Trimming left V 7 bases short and J 3 bases short, with 8 bases between. Germline V gene data show CDR1 as SGHTA and CDR2 as FQGNSA. This CDR3 has 12 residues. The CDR3 sequence is CASKPGTDTQYF. Written as DNA, the CDR3 is TGTGCCAGCAAACCAGGGACAGATACGCAGTATTTT.

The CDR3 DNA reads as TGTGCCAGTAGCCCCGGGGGAGGGACCTATGGCTACACCTTC. It translates to CASSPGGGTYGYTF. The V call is TRBV19, the J call TRBJ1-2; a weak D match, TRBD1 (5 bases). The CDR3 runs 14 residues. Trimming removed 6 bases at V and 4 bases at J, with 15 bases between. Germline CDR1 is LNHDA and CDR2 is SQIVND (reference sequence).

The chain couples TRBV6-1 to TRBJ2-1; D may be TRBD1 (5 bases). Trimming cost V 5 bases and J 0 bases, with 11 bases left between them. Germline V gene lookup returns CDR1 MNHNS and CDR2 SASEGT. The CDR3 is 15 residues long. The CDR3 loop reads CASSPDRYSYNEQFF. The CDR3 coding sequence is TGTGCCAGCAGTCCCGACAGATACTCCTACAATGAGCAGTTCTTC.

The chain recombines TRBV5-1 with TRBJ1-2; D may be TRBD1 (6 bases). The CDR3 length is 15 residues. V lost 1 base and J 4 bases, leaving 14 bases between the germline ends. Germline-derived CDR1 and CDR2 are SGHRS and YFSETQ. Here the CDR3 reads CASSLSEGGSYGYTF. Written as DNA, the CDR3 is TGCGCCAGCAGCTTGTCCGAAGGGGGTTCCTATGGCTACACCTTC.

This clone was seen only once. V gene TRBV7-3 combines with J gene TRBJ1-1, with 7 bases lining up with TRBD1. Germline V gene sequence: CDR1 SGHTA, CDR2 FQGTGA. The V and J ends lost 3 bases and 8 bases, in that order; junction bases with no gene match: 6. This CDR3 is 13 amino acids long. This CDR3 reads CASSFSSGGEAFF. The CDR3 coding sequence is TGTGCCAGCAGCTTCTCGTCAGGGGGAGAAGCTTTCTTT. Filled out from reference TRBV7-3 and TRBJ1-1, the complete variable domain reads GAGVSQTPSNKVTEKGKYVELRCDPISGHTALYWYRQSLGQGPEFLIYFQGTGAADDSGLPNDRFFAVRPEGSVSTLKIQRTERGDSAVYLCASSFSSGGEAFFGQGTRLTVV.

V and J are TRBV7-9 and TRBJ2-7; D might be TRBD2 (5 bases). Germline-derived CDR1 and CDR2 are SEHNR and FQNEAQ (reference sequence). The V end lost 2 bases, the J end lost 2 bases, and 10 bases lay between the germline ends. The CDR3 loop spans 14 amino acids. The CDR3 coding sequence is TGTGCCAGCAGCTTACCCGGACTTACCTACGAGCAGTACTTC. It specifies CASSLPGLTYEQYF.

The J gene is TRBJ1-5, the V gene TRBV28, with 9 bases matching TRBD1. Trimming took 3 bases from V and 3 from J; bases not matched to a gene: 9. Germline CDR1 MDHEN, CDR2 SYDVKM. The CDR3 length is 17 residues. The CDR3 DNA sequence: TGTGCCAGCAGTTTGGTAAGAAGGACAGGGGACAATCAGCCCCAGCATTTT. It specifies CASSLVRRTGDNQPQHF.

A single count supports this clone. The V and J genes are TRBV19 and TRBJ2-1; 9 bases are a match to TRBD2. V was clipped by 4 bases and J by 7 bases; unmatched bases: 5. The CDR3 is 14 residues long. In germline, CDR1 is LNHDA, CDR2 SQIVND (reference sequence). The CDR3 DNA reads as TGTGCCAGTAGTAGCGGGGGGGCCCGTAATGAGCAGTTCTTC. This translates into CASSSGGARNEQFF.

The V call is TRBV4-2, the J call TRBJ1-4; D is unclear. Per germline, CDR1 LGHNA and CDR2 YNFKEQ. V lost 4 bases, J lost 0 bases, and 9 bases lay in between. The CDR3 has 15 residues. CDR3 DNA: TGTGCCAGCAGCCTCGGTATTGCAACTAATGAAAAACTGTTTTTT. Translated: CASSLGIATNEKLFF.

Only a few counts were recorded for this clone. This CDR3 is CASSVVADNYNEQFF. The CDR3 DNA reads as TGTGCCAGCAGCGTAGTTGCGGACAACTACAATGAGCAGTTCTTC. This chain joins TRBV9 and TRBJ2-1; TRBD1 might be the D (5 bases). Germline V gene data show CDR1 as SGDLS and CDR2 as YYNGEE. The V gene lost 0 bases and the J gene lost 3 bases, with 10 bases spanning the gap. The length of the CDR3 is 15 residues.

This clone was seen only once. This chain joins TRBV6-6 and TRBJ1-6; 7 bases map to TRBD1. V dropped 0 bases and J dropped 8; count of bases not matched to a gene: 4. Germline assignment: CDR1 MNHNY and CDR2 SVGAGI (reference sequence). The CDR3 has 15 residues. In nucleotides, the CDR3 is TGTGCCAGCAGTTACTCCGGGACAGAGTATTCACCCCTCCACTTT. Translating gives CASSYSGTEYSPLHF.

The chain couples TRBV7-3 to TRBJ2-2; TRBD2 might be the D (6 bases). Germline loops: CDR1 SGHTA, CDR2 FQGTGA. CDR3 length: 15 residues. The V and J ends lost 2 bases and 7 bases respectively, with 14 bases between them. The CDR3 spells CASSLRAPGVGELFF. For the CDR3, the DNA is TGTGCCAGCAGCTTACGGGCCCCGGGGGTCGGGGAGCTGTTTTTT.

The rearrangement joins TRBV15 to TRBJ2-1, with 9 bases lining up with TRBD1. CDR3 length: 15 residues. The ends lost 4 bases at V and 1 base at J; junction bases unmatched: 2. In germline, CDR1 is LNHNV, CDR2 YYDKDF (reference sequence). As DNA, the CDR3 is TGTGCCACCAGCATCGACAGGGGGTCCTACAATGAGCAGTTCTTC. This gives the protein CATSIDRGSYNEQFF.

This chain links TRBV7-8 with TRBJ1-2; possibly TRBD1 for D (6 bases). Deletions cut 5 bases from V and 0 bases from J, with 19 bases between. The CDR3 runs to 17 residues. The germline CDR1 and CDR2 sequences are SGHVS and FQNEAQ. CDR3 bases: TGTGCCAGCAGCCCCTCACTGACAGGACAGTCTAACTATGGCTACACCTTC. Translated: CASSPSLTGQSNYGYTF.

This clone appeared a few times. In nucleotides, the CDR3 is TGTGCCAGTAGTATCCTCTTAACTCCCTACAATGAGCAGTTCTTC. Translated, it gives CASSILLTPYNEQFF. J is TRBJ2-1 and V is TRBV19; the D is unclear. Trimming removed 3 bases from V and 2 bases from J, with 11 bases in between. From germline, CDR1 is LNHDA and CDR2 SQIVND (reference sequence). The CDR3 runs 15 residues.